This T cell receptor (beta chain) was identified in a study of early T cells in non-severe SARS-CoV-2 infection. CDR3 length: 16 amino acids. V gave up 3 bases and J gave up 9 bases, with 20 bases separating them. Germline V gene sequence: CDR1 SNHLY, CDR2 FYNNEI. MiXCR, run by TCRdb on the 5' RACE reads, gives a single entry per CDR3 protein. The sample lists about 94,000 distinct CDR3 sequences; around 14% were seen once. Material for sequencing was whole blood. This chain uses TRBV2 with TRBJ1-4; a weak D match, TRBD1 (6 bases). The TCR originated in an adult who was a healthcare worker with PCR-confirmed SARS-CoV-2 infection or an uninfected control (not recorded which). The CDR3 DNA reads TGTGCCAGCAGTGAGACCGGGCAGGGGAGGATACAAAAACTGTTTTTT. Translation gives CASSETGQGRIQKLFF.